The rows below give T cell receptor beta chains drawn from one sample of a study of T cell responses to AZD1222 COVID-19 vaccine. This table comes from immunoSEQ multiplex PCR, and its TCRdb copy is limited to in-frame clones, with some not included. The sample has tens of thousands of clones; less than 85% are singletons. The sequences come from peripheral blood, collected on day 0 of AZD1222 vaccination. The receptors were gathered from an adult in good health. Both conserved end residues are part of each CDR3. The D gene is left open where the match is weak. Clone size is shown for a subset of rows, as once, few, many or a class of expanded clone.

cdr3_nt: TGTGCCAGCAGCCAATCCCAGGGTAGTGAGCAGTTCTTC; cdr3_aa: CASSQSQGSEQFF; d_call: NA; j_call: TRBJ2-1; v_call: TRBV14; clone_size: NA
cdr3_nt: TGTGCCAGTAGTATGGGCCAGGTTTCCGAGCAGTACTTC; cdr3_aa: CASSMGQVSEQYF; d_call: NA; j_call: TRBJ2-7; v_call: TRBV19; clone_size: NA
cdr3_nt: TGTGCCAGCAGCGCCTTAGCGGGCGGGGAGCTGTTTTTT; cdr3_aa: CASSALAGGELFF; d_call: TRBD2; j_call: TRBJ2-2; v_call: TRBV7-9; clone_size: NA
cdr3_nt: TGTGCCAGCAGTGAGACACCGTCACACACTGAAGCTTTCTTT; cdr3_aa: CASSETPSHTEAFF; d_call: NA; j_call: TRBJ1-1; v_call: TRBV6-1; clone_size: NA
cdr3_nt: TGTGCCAGCAGCTCCTCGGGACAGGGTGTTTTTTCTGAAGCTTTCTTT; cdr3_aa: CASSSSGQGVFSEAFF; d_call: TRBD1; j_call: TRBJ1-1; v_call: TRBV5-6; clone_size: NA
cdr3_nt: TGTGCCAGCAGCGTAGCTCTCCCAGGGGCAGGGGGCGCGGGCTACACCTTC; cdr3_aa: CASSVALPGAGGAGYTF; d_call: TRBD1; j_call: TRBJ1-2; v_call: TRBV9; clone_size: NA
cdr3_nt: TGTGCCAGCAGCCCTAGCGGGGGGATTGCAGATACGCAGTATTTT; cdr3_aa: CASSPSGGIADTQYF; d_call: TRBD2; j_call: TRBJ2-3; v_call: TRBV7-8; clone_size: NA
cdr3_nt: TGTGCCAGCAGTACGGGGACTAGCGGGAGCGAGCAGTACTTC; cdr3_aa: CASSTGTSGSEQYF; d_call: TRBD2; j_call: TRBJ2-7; v_call: TRBV6-5; clone_size: NA
cdr3_nt: TGTGCCAGCAGTTCAACCCCGGGAAATAGTGTGACCGGGTTGTTTTTT; cdr3_aa: CASSSTPGNSVTGLFF; d_call: NA; j_call: TRBJ1-4; v_call: TRBV7-9; clone_size: NA
cdr3_nt: TGCAGTGCTAGTCTCGATCCGAACACTGAAGCTTTCTTT; cdr3_aa: CSASLDPNTEAFF; d_call: NA; j_call: TRBJ1-1; v_call: TRBV20-1; clone_size: NA
cdr3_nt: TGTGCCATCAGTTCGGGACTAAATATCCAAGAGACCCAGTACTTC; cdr3_aa: CAISSGLNIQETQYF; d_call: TRBD2; j_call: TRBJ2-5; v_call: TRBV10-3; clone_size: once
cdr3_nt: TGTGCCAGCAGTGACCTACAGGGTAATCGGGTGGCTTTCTTT; cdr3_aa: CASSDLQGNRVAFF; d_call: NA; j_call: TRBJ1-1; v_call: TRBV6-1; clone_size: NA
cdr3_nt: TGTGCCAGCAGCTTAGGGAAGCGGGGGGACTTCACAGATACGCAGTATTTT; cdr3_aa: CASSLGKRGDFTDTQYF; d_call: TRBD2; j_call: TRBJ2-3; v_call: TRBV7-2; clone_size: NA
cdr3_nt: TGTGCCAGCAGCCCGGGACGAGGCTCCTATAATTCACCCCTCCACTTT; cdr3_aa: CASSPGRGSYNSPLHF; d_call: NA; j_call: TRBJ1-6; v_call: TRBV5-8; clone_size: NA
cdr3_nt: TGTGCCAGCCAGGGGGGTTTTTATGGCTACACCTTC; cdr3_aa: CASQGGFYGYTF; d_call: TRBD1; j_call: TRBJ1-2; v_call: TRBV28; clone_size: NA
cdr3_nt: TGTGCCAGCAGCCCTACAGCCCCCTCTAGGACCCAGTACTTC; cdr3_aa: CASSPTAPSRTQYF; d_call: NA; j_call: TRBJ2-5; v_call: TRBV11-3; clone_size: NA
cdr3_nt: TGTGCCAGCAAGAACAGGGGGTATGTAGACGAGCAGTACTTC; cdr3_aa: CASKNRGYVDEQYF; d_call: TRBD1; j_call: TRBJ2-7; v_call: TRBV2; clone_size: NA
cdr3_nt: TGTGCCAGCAGCCATGACAGGGGCGCCAATGAAAAACTGTTTTTT; cdr3_aa: CASSHDRGANEKLFF; d_call: TRBD1; j_call: TRBJ1-4; v_call: TRBV11-2; clone_size: NA
cdr3_nt: TGTGCCAGCGAGAGATTACCTAGCACAGATACGCAGTATTTT; cdr3_aa: CASERLPSTDTQYF; d_call: NA; j_call: TRBJ2-3; v_call: TRBV7-9; clone_size: NA
cdr3_nt: TGTGCCAGCAGTGAAGGTTTAGCGAACTCCTACGAGCAGTACTTC; cdr3_aa: CASSEGLANSYEQYF; d_call: NA; j_call: TRBJ2-7; v_call: TRBV2; clone_size: NA
cdr3_nt: TGTGCCAGCACCCCTTGGGGGATGAGCAATCAGCCCCAGCATTTT; cdr3_aa: CASTPWGMSNQPQHF; d_call: NA; j_call: TRBJ1-5; v_call: TRBV5-6; clone_size: NA
cdr3_nt: TGTGCCAGCAGCTTGGGGGGAGCCTTTGGAGAGACCCAGTACTTC; cdr3_aa: CASSLGGAFGETQYF; d_call: NA; j_call: TRBJ2-5; v_call: TRBV7-9; clone_size: NA
cdr3_nt: TGCGCCAGCAGCCAAGACTCCGGGACTAAGTACTTC; cdr3_aa: CASSQDSGTKYF; d_call: TRBD2; j_call: TRBJ2-5; v_call: TRBV4-1; clone_size: NA
cdr3_nt: TGTGCCAGCAGTTTCCAGGGGGGAGAGCAGTTCTTC; cdr3_aa: CASSFQGGEQFF; d_call: NA; j_call: TRBJ2-1; v_call: TRBV12-3/TRBV12-4; clone_size: NA
cdr3_nt: TGTGCCAGCAGCCCCTCGATTATCGGGGCAAACACCATATATTTT; cdr3_aa: CASSPSIIGANTIYF; d_call: NA; j_call: TRBJ1-3; v_call: TRBV4-2; clone_size: NA
cdr3_nt: TGTGCCTGGAGTGGGGATAGCAATCAGCCCCAGCATTTT; cdr3_aa: CAWSGDSNQPQHF; d_call: NA; j_call: TRBJ1-5; v_call: TRBV30; clone_size: NA
cdr3_nt: TGTGCCAGTAGTAGCGGACTTTGGAACACTGAAGCTTTCTTT; cdr3_aa: CASSSGLWNTEAFF; d_call: NA; j_call: TRBJ1-1; v_call: TRBV19; clone_size: NA
cdr3_nt: TGTGCCAGCAGATACAGGGATAATTCACCCCTCCACTTT; cdr3_aa: CASRYRDNSPLHF; d_call: NA; j_call: TRBJ1-6; v_call: TRBV6-2/TRBV6-3; clone_size: NA
cdr3_nt: TGTGCCAGCCGGACGGGGGGGCACCCGTACGAGCAGTACTTC; cdr3_aa: CASRTGGHPYEQYF; d_call: TRBD2; j_call: TRBJ2-7; v_call: TRBV27; clone_size: NA
cdr3_nt: TGCGCCAGCAGCTTGGAGGTACAGGGGGCTTGGGACTACACCTTC; cdr3_aa: CASSLEVQGAWDYTF; d_call: TRBD1; j_call: TRBJ1-2; v_call: TRBV5-1; clone_size: NA
cdr3_nt: TGTGCCAGCAGCCAGGCAACGGGACAGGGGGTGGTTGAAGCTTTCTTT; cdr3_aa: CASSQATGQGVVEAFF; d_call: TRBD1; j_call: TRBJ1-1; v_call: TRBV3-1/TRBV3-2; clone_size: NA
cdr3_nt: TGTGCCATCAGTAAAGCTTTGACAGGGGGAATCTACAATGAGCAGTTCTTC; cdr3_aa: CAISKALTGGIYNEQFF; d_call: TRBD1; j_call: TRBJ2-1; v_call: TRBV10-3; clone_size: once
cdr3_nt: TGTGCCAGCAGCCCACAGGGGGCGGGTACTGAAGCTTTCTTT; cdr3_aa: CASSPQGAGTEAFF; d_call: TRBD1; j_call: TRBJ1-1; v_call: TRBV7-9; clone_size: NA
cdr3_nt: TGTGCCAGCAGCGCACGGGGGTTGGTCGATGGCTACACCTTC; cdr3_aa: CASSARGLVDGYTF; d_call: NA; j_call: TRBJ1-2; v_call: TRBV9; clone_size: NA
cdr3_nt: TGTGCCAGTACAAGGCAGGGGCGGGTTGAAGCTTTCTTT; cdr3_aa: CASTRQGRVEAFF; d_call: NA; j_call: TRBJ1-1; v_call: TRBV19; clone_size: NA
cdr3_nt: TGTGCCAGCAGCCCGGGACTAGCGATCGTCGATGAGCAGTTCTTC; cdr3_aa: CASSPGLAIVDEQFF; d_call: TRBD2; j_call: TRBJ2-1; v_call: TRBV11-2; clone_size: NA
cdr3_nt: TGTGCCAGCAACCGGGAGGGAAACCCCTATGGCTACACCTTC; cdr3_aa: CASNREGNPYGYTF; d_call: NA; j_call: TRBJ1-2; v_call: TRBV7-2; clone_size: NA
cdr3_nt: TGTGCCAGCACCCCGAACCCCGGGACCCGCGCGGACATTCAGTACTTC; cdr3_aa: CASTPNPGTRADIQYF; d_call: NA; j_call: TRBJ2-4; v_call: TRBV2; clone_size: NA
cdr3_nt: TGTGCCAGTAGTATGAGACAGGGGAGGGCCGGGGAGCTGTTTTTT; cdr3_aa: CASSMRQGRAGELFF; d_call: NA; j_call: TRBJ2-2; v_call: TRBV19; clone_size: NA
cdr3_nt: TGTGCCAGCAGCTTACGATCTGAAGCTTTCTTT; cdr3_aa: CASSLRSEAFF; d_call: NA; j_call: TRBJ1-1; v_call: TRBV5-8; clone_size: NA
cdr3_nt: TGTGCCAGCAGTCTCTCCGAAAACCTAAGGGGGAACACCATATATTTT; cdr3_aa: CASSLSENLRGNTIYF; d_call: NA; j_call: TRBJ1-3; v_call: TRBV28; clone_size: NA
cdr3_nt: TGTGCCAGCAGCGCATTAAGCCAGACCAAAATCCGTGGCTACACCTTC; cdr3_aa: CASSALSQTKIRGYTF; d_call: NA; j_call: TRBJ1-2; v_call: TRBV21-1; clone_size: once
cdr3_nt: TGTGCCAGTAACGAGGGCGGGGAGCCCCAGCATTTT; cdr3_aa: CASNEGGEPQHF; d_call: NA; j_call: TRBJ1-5; v_call: TRBV19; clone_size: NA
cdr3_nt: TGTGCCAGCAGCTTACCAGGGTACGAGACCCAGTACTTC; cdr3_aa: CASSLPGYETQYF; d_call: NA; j_call: TRBJ2-5; v_call: TRBV7-9; clone_size: NA
cdr3_nt: TGTGCCAGCAGGGCCGGACAGGGAAGTTTCTACGAGCAGTACTTC; cdr3_aa: CASRAGQGSFYEQYF; d_call: TRBD1; j_call: TRBJ2-7; v_call: TRBV2; clone_size: NA
cdr3_nt: TGCGCCAGCAGCTTGGCAGGTTTAAGTACTGAAGCTTTCTTT; cdr3_aa: CASSLAGLSTEAFF; d_call: NA; j_call: TRBJ1-1; v_call: TRBV5-1; clone_size: NA
cdr3_nt: TGTGCCAGCAGCCAACTACCCACAGATACGCAGTATTTT; cdr3_aa: CASSQLPTDTQYF; d_call: NA; j_call: TRBJ2-3; v_call: TRBV14; clone_size: NA
cdr3_nt: TGTGCCAGCAGCTTACAGGGACAGTTACTTGAAGCTTTCTTT; cdr3_aa: CASSLQGQLLEAFF; d_call: TRBD1; j_call: TRBJ1-1; v_call: TRBV7-2; clone_size: NA
cdr3_nt: TGCAGCGTTGAAGGTGGGGTTAGGGTACGGGGCTACACCTTC; cdr3_aa: CSVEGGVRVRGYTF; d_call: NA; j_call: TRBJ1-2; v_call: TRBV29-1; clone_size: NA